These 9 T cell receptor beta chains share one sample of origin, sequenced in a study of control samples from healthy donors and cancer patients (dated by TCRdb to about 2020). To prepare the library, the immunoSEQ multiplex PCR assay was applied. TCRdb took this table from immuneACCESS and kept in-frame rearrangements with V and J called. Such tables lack part of the clones; where checked against another copy, unresolved V genes explain under half of the gap, and the rest is unexplained. The sample table shows 180,000 or so clones, and 93% are seen once. The ten biggest clones cover over 3.5% of the sample. The sequencing input was blood. Receptors were obtained from a woman aged 60-75 years in good health.

The chain has TRBV10-3 and TRBJ2-1; TRBD2 matches at 13 bases. CDR1 is ENHRY and CDR2 is SYGVKD in the germline V gene. Trimming removed 3 bases from V and 3 bases from J; junction bases left unmatched: 11. The CDR3 spans 19 residues. In DNA form, the CDR3 reads TGTGCCATCAGTGACCCCCCGGGACTAGCGGGACCGAACTACAATGAGCAGTTCTTC. It is translated as CAISDPPGLAGPNYNEQFF.

The rearrangement links TRBV5-1 to TRBJ2-2; D is unresolved. CDR1 and CDR2 (germline): SGHRS, YFSETQ. Trimming shortened V by 0 bases and J by 7 bases, and 1 base separated the two germline ends. The CDR3 covers 11 residues. The CDR3 here is CASSLDGELFF. The CDR3 DNA reads TGCGCCAGCAGCTTGGACGGGGAGCTGTTTTTT. Filled out from reference TRBV5-1 and TRBJ2-2, the complete variable domain reads KAGVTQTPRYLIKTRGQQVTLSCSPISGHRSVSWYQQTPGQGLQFLFEYFSETQRNKGNFPGRFSGRQFSNSRSEMNVSTLELGDSALYLCASSLDGELFFGEGSRLTVL.

This rearrangement joins TRBV6-5 to TRBJ2-7; TRBD1 aligns across 8 bases. The germline CDR1 and CDR2 sequences are MNHEY and SVGAGI. The CDR3 is 12 amino acids. J was trimmed by 3 bases and V by 8 bases; bases with no gene match: 3. In DNA, the CDR3 is TGTGCCAGCGGACAGGGTCTCTACGAGCAGTACTTC. This sequence encodes CASGQGLYEQYF.

The count of this clone is one. The chain joins TRBV19 to TRBJ2-5, with TRBD2 matching over 8 bases. CDR1 is LNHDA, CDR2 SQIVND, per germline (reference sequence). V lost 5 bases and J lost 5; bases outside the gene matches: 13. The CDR3 has 16 amino acids. CDR3 sequence reads: CASSPRGGLSPETQYF. The CDR3 bases are TGTGCCAGTAGTCCCCGGGGGGGCCTTTCTCCGGAGACCCAGTACTTC.

V and J are TRBV5-4 and TRBJ2-3; 8 nucleotides line up with TRBD2. The ends lost 1 base at V and 2 bases at J; junction bases unmatched: 12. Germline values: CDR1 SGHNT, CDR2 YYREEE (reference sequence). This CDR3 is built from 18 residues. The CDR3 spells CASSLRSMAGGVTDTQYF. The CDR3 nucleotides are TGTGCCAGCAGCTTGCGGTCCATGGCGGGGGGCGTCACAGATACGCAGTATTTT.

V is TRBV5-6 and J is TRBJ1-1; 7 nucleotides agree with TRBD1. V shed 4 bases, J shed 5 bases, and the junction held 17 bases outside the gene matches. This CDR3 has 17 residues. The V gene's germline CDR1 is SGHDT and CDR2 YYEEEE. CDR3 region: CASSPAGGLHLGTEAFF. The CDR3 DNA is TGTGCCAGCAGCCCGGCAGGGGGGCTACACTTGGGTACTGAAGCTTTCTTT.

CDR3 in DNA: TGTGCCAGCAGCCAAGTCCGGGACAGGGGTTATAATGAGCAGTTCTTC. Its protein product is CASSQVRDRGYNEQFF. The genes are TRBV14 and TRBJ2-1, with 10 bases fitting TRBD1. The CDR3 spans 16 residues. V lost 1 base, J lost 7 bases, and 7 bases stayed unmatched. The germline V gene has CDR1 SGHDN and CDR2 FVKESK.

V and J are TRBV18 and TRBJ1-5, with D possibly TRBD1 on 6 matching bases. Trimming took 2 bases from V and 2 from J, leaving 10 bases between them. Germline V gene data show CDR1 as KGHSH and CDR2 as LQKENI. CDR3 length: 15 residues. CDR3 nucleotides: TGTGCCAGCTCACCAACAGGGTTAGGCAATCAGCCCCAGCATTTT. Encoded protein: CASSPTGLGNQPQHF.

CDR3 amino acids: CASSLGEDTEAFF. The CDR3 DNA sequence: TGTGCCAGCAGCTTAGGCGAGGACACTGAAGCTTTCTTT. The V and J genes are TRBV7-3 and TRBJ1-1; the D is unclear. V was clipped by 2 bases and J by 3 bases, with 7 bases between them. Germline V lookup: CDR1 SGHTA, CDR2 FQGTGA. The CDR3 is 13 amino acids.